This T cell receptor (beta chain) was captured in a study of OX40 agonist ivuxolimab in advanced cancers. The ends lost 2 bases at V and 4 bases at J; junction bases unmatched: 5. Germline V gene sequence: CDR1 MNHNS, CDR2 SASEGT. The length of the CDR3 is 15 residues. Data came from immunoSEQ multiplex PCR; TCRdb stores just in-frame clones and leaves some out. The sample has roughly 74,000 clones; nearly 95% are singletons. The clonotype was recovered from an adult with an advanced solid tumor such as melanoma, head and neck, liver or kidney cancer. The rearrangement uses TRBV6-1 and TRBJ1-2, with 9 bases identical to TRBD1. The sequencing here drew on CD4+ or CD8+ T cells sorted from blood, taken in a trial of the OX40 agonist ivuxolimab. CDR3 protein: CASSEFEGQGYGYTF. CDR3 in DNA: TGTGCCAGCAGTGAATTTGAGGGACAGGGCTATGGCTACACCTTC.